The 20 T cell receptor beta chains given below trace back to one sample, sequenced in a study of OX40 agonist ivuxolimab in advanced cancers. Assay: immunoSEQ multiplex PCR; the TCRdb copy retains only in-frame clones and omits some. The sample records tens of thousands of clones, about 85% being singletons. This material consisted of CD4+ or CD8+ T cells sorted from blood, taken in a trial of the OX40 agonist ivuxolimab. Source of these receptors: an adult with an advanced solid tumor such as melanoma, head and neck, liver or kidney cancer.

The rearrangement links TRBV5-4 to TRBJ2-1; D might be TRBD2 (7 bases). In germline, CDR1 is SGHNT, CDR2 YYREEE (reference sequence). V gave up 4 bases and J gave up 0 bases, with 14 bases separating them. The CDR3 runs 16 residues. The CDR3 here is CASSRGGASSYNEQFF. For the CDR3, the DNA is TGTGCCAGCAGCCGCGGGGGCGCCAGCTCCTACAATGAGCAGTTCTTC.

This clone was counted between two and nine times. The V gene is TRBV18, the J gene TRBJ2-2, with TRBD1 matching 7 bases. V was clipped by 3 bases and J by 1 base; unmatched bases: 14. Germline assignment: CDR1 KGHSH and CDR2 LQKENI. The length of the CDR3 is 19 residues. In nucleotides, the CDR3 is TGTGCCAGCTCACCCATCGAGACAGGGAGAATTCGGAACACCGGGGAGCTGTTTTTT. Its translation: CASSPIETGRIRNTGELFF.

J is TRBJ1-1 and V is TRBV18; D ambiguous. V was cut by 3 bases and J by 0 bases, with 5 bases left in between. Germline-derived CDR1 and CDR2 are KGHSH and LQKENI. This CDR3 spans 13 amino acids. The CDR3 DNA reads TGTGCCAGCTCACCCGGCCTGAACACTGAAGCTTTCTTT. This translates into CASSPGLNTEAFF.

This clone is a singleton in its sample. This chain uses TRBV29-1 with TRBJ2-5; the D is unclear. This CDR3 is 11 amino acids long. Germline values: CDR1 SQVTM, CDR2 ANQGSEA. Trimming cost V 4 bases and J 5 bases, with 8 bases left between them. The CDR3 nucleotides are TGCAGCGTTGGTCTGGGGGAGACCCAGTACTTC. Its protein is CSVGLGETQYF.

This clone was observed once. This sequence joins TRBV9 and TRBJ1-1; D is undetermined. Germline CDR1 is SGDLS and CDR2 is YYNGEE. The germline V and J ends were trimmed by 6 bases and 3 bases, with 12 bases remaining between them. The CDR3 is made up of 13 amino acids. The CDR3 sequence is CASKPLLDTEAFF. The CDR3, as DNA: TGTGCCAGCAAACCCCTGTTGGACACTGAAGCTTTCTTT.

The J gene is TRBJ1-5, the V gene TRBV28, with D possibly being TRBD1 (5 bases). The CDR3 has 16 residues. The V and J ends lost 4 bases and 4 bases respectively, with 17 bases between them. The germline CDR1 and CDR2 sequences are MDHEN and SYDVKM. The CDR3 loop reads CASSSTGPYPNQPQHF. For the CDR3, the DNA is TGTGCCAGCAGTTCAACGGGGCCGTACCCAAATCAGCCCCAGCATTTT.

V and J are TRBV25-1 and TRBJ1-2, with D tentatively TRBD1 (5 bases). V was trimmed by 6 bases and J by 6 bases, leaving 14 bases between them. The germline CDR1 and CDR2 sequences are MGHDK and SYGVNS. This CDR3 spans 13 amino acids. The CDR3 is CASSFQGWDGYTF. CDR3 nucleotides: TGTGCCAGCAGCTTCCAGGGTTGGGATGGCTACACCTTC.

This chain uses TRBV2 with TRBJ1-3, with TRBD1 matching 12 bases. J lost 4 bases, V lost 8 bases, and 9 bases had no gene match. The CDR3 contains 16 residues. In germline, CDR1 is SNHLY, CDR2 FYNNEI. The CDR3 nucleotides read TGTGCCAGCCTCCGGGACAGGGGGCTGGGAGGAAACACCATATATTTT. It yields the protein CASLRDRGLGGNTIYF.

The V call is TRBV5-1, the J call TRBJ2-5, with TRBD2 identical over 11 bases. Germline-derived CDR1 and CDR2 are SGHRS and YFSETQ. After removal of 4 bases from V and 5 bases from J, the junction contained 4 bases not matched to a gene. The CDR3 contains 14 residues. As DNA, the CDR3 is TGCGCCAGCAGCCGACTAGCGGGGCAGGAGACCCAGTACTTC. Protein: CASSRLAGQETQYF. Full variable domain (missing parts from reference TRBV5-1 and TRBJ2-5): KAGVTQTPRYLIKTRGQQVTLSCSPISGHRSVSWYQQTPGQGLQFLFEYFSETQRNKGNFPGRFSGRQFSNSRSEMNVSTLELGDSALYLCASSRLAGQETQYFGPGTRLLVL.

The chain links TRBV5-1 to TRBJ2-7; 10 bases match TRBD1. The CDR3 sequence is 15 residues long. The ends lost 3 bases at V and 3 bases at J; junction bases unmatched: 6. Germline-derived CDR1 and CDR2 are SGHRS and YFSETQ. The CDR3 nucleotides are TGCGCCAGCAGCTCTTTTGGGACAGGGGTCTACGAGCAGTACTTC. Amino acid sequence: CASSSFGTGVYEQYF.

In DNA form, the CDR3 reads TGTGCCAGCAGCTCGAAAAGGACAGTGCTTTCACCCCTCCACTTT. It yields the protein CASSSKRTVLSPLHF. V gene TRBV5-5 combines with J gene TRBJ1-6; D possibly corresponds to TRBD1 (6 bases). Germline V gene lookup returns CDR1 SGHKS and CDR2 YYEKEE (reference sequence). CDR3 length: 15 residues. V lost 3 bases and J 9 bases, leaving 16 bases between the germline ends.

The chain combines TRBV7-2 with TRBJ2-3; 8 bases map to TRBD1. CDR1 is SGHTA, CDR2 FQGNSA, per germline. Trimming cost V 3 bases and J 6 bases; bases outside gene matches: 11. This CDR3 is 16 amino acids long. CDR3 loop: CASSFRYRGFLDTQYF. The CDR3 bases are TGTGCCAGCAGCTTCCGGTACAGGGGGTTTCTGGATACGCAGTATTTT.

This clone was seen only once. The chain carries TRBV27 and TRBJ2-5; D is possibly TRBD1 or TRBD2 (5 bases each). Trimming pared 3 bases from V and 7 bases from J, leaving 15 bases between. Germline values: CDR1 MNHEY, CDR2 SMNVEV (reference sequence). CDR3 length: 14 amino acids. The CDR3 region is CASSFRERRGTQYF. CDR3 nucleotides: TGTGCCAGCAGTTTCCGGGAAAGAAGGGGGACCCAGTACTTC.

This clone came up a few times. The chain joins TRBV4-2 to TRBJ2-1, with a possible D match to TRBD2 (5 bases). Looked up from germline, CDR1 is LGHNA and CDR2 is YNFKEQ. The germline V and J ends were trimmed by 0 bases and 11 bases, with 17 bases remaining between them. The length of the CDR3 is 15 residues. The CDR3 here is CASSQDLSSRVKQFF. For the CDR3, the DNA is TGTGCCAGCAGCCAAGATCTCTCCTCGCGGGTGAAGCAGTTCTTC.

V and J are TRBV6-4 and TRBJ1-6; 9 positions match TRBD1. Trimming removed 5 bases from V and 7 bases from J; junction bases left unmatched: 6. The CDR3 sequence is 15 residues long. Germline V gene sequence: CDR1 MRHNA, CDR2 SNTAGT. CDR3 in amino acids: CASSQGDRVNSPLHF. CDR3 DNA: TGTGCCAGCAGTCAGGGGGACAGGGTGAATTCACCCCTCCACTTT.

This clone appeared a few times. The V gene is TRBV7-9, the J gene TRBJ1-5; 8 bases match TRBD1. The germline V gene encodes CDR1 SEHNR and CDR2 FQNEAQ (reference sequence). V lost 3 bases, J lost 6 bases, and 7 bases stayed unmatched. The length of the CDR3 is 15 residues. The CDR3 DNA reads TGTGCCAGCAGCTTCGGACAGGGATCGAGTCAGCCCCAGCATTTT. Amino acids: CASSFGQGSSQPQHF.

The chain carries TRBV10-2 and TRBJ1-2; D remains unclear. The germline V gene encodes CDR1 WSHSY and CDR2 SAAADI. The length of the CDR3 is 16 residues. Trimming took off 1 base at V and 3 bases at J, with 15 bases between the two ends. In DNA form, the CDR3 reads TGCGCCAGCAGTGAGTTGCTTGGACGGCCCGACTATGGCTACACCTTC. Translating gives CASSELLGRPDYGYTF.

The chain uses TRBV7-9 and TRBJ1-2; 7 bases match TRBD1. Germline CDR1 and CDR2: SEHNR and FQNEAQ (reference sequence). V was pared by 6 bases and J by 7 bases, with 14 bases of the junction left unmatched. The CDR3 is 15 residues long. The CDR3 sequence: CASRTGFRGVGGYTF. The CDR3 DNA is TGTGCCAGCAGGACAGGGTTCCGGGGAGTGGGTGGCTACACCTTC.

The chain carries TRBV6-1 and TRBJ2-2; TRBD2 matches at 11 bases. V was pared by 7 bases and J by 5 bases, with 6 bases of the junction left unmatched. From germline, CDR1 is MNHNS and CDR2 SASEGT. This CDR3 is 15 amino acids long. CDR3 DNA: TGTGCCAGCAATAGCGGGGGGGCCGGGACCGGGGAGCTGTTTTTT. Its translation is CASNSGGAGTGELFF.

The chain uses TRBV6-1 and TRBJ1-5; unclear D gene. This CDR3 region has 15 residues. Germline CDR1 is MNHNS and CDR2 is SASEGT. V lost 3 bases to trimming and J lost 2 bases, with 11 bases between them. The CDR3 bases are TGTGCCAGCAGTGAGCAAGGGAGAGGCAATCAGCCCCAGCATTTT. Its protein product is CASSEQGRGNQPQHF.